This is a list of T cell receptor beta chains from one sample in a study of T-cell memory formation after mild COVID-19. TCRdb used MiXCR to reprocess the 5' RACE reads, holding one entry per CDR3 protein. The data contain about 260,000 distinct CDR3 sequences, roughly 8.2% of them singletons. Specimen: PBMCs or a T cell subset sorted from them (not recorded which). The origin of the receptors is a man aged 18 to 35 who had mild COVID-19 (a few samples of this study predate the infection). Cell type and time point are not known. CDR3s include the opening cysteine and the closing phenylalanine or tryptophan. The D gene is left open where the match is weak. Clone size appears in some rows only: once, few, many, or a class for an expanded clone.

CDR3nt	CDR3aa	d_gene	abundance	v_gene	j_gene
TGCAGCGTTGCGATGGGACTACGGATTCAAGAGACCCAGTACTTC	CSVAMGLRIQETQYF	TRBD2	many	TRBV29-1	TRBJ2-5
TGTGCCAGCAGCAAGTCGGACGGCCACTATGGCTACACCTTC	CASSKSDGHYGYTF	-	many	TRBV9	TRBJ1-2
TGCAGTGCTAGGGAGACTAGGGAGCTGTTTTTT	CSARETRELFF	-	-	TRBV20-1	TRBJ2-2
TGTGCCAGCAGCCCGCCGCCCGTAGCGGGGTATGAGCAGTTCTTC	CASSPPPVAGYEQFF	TRBD2	many	TRBV7-3	TRBJ2-1
TGTGCCACCAGCAGGGAGACTAGCGGGTCCCCAGGGACGCAGTATTTT	CATSRETSGSPGTQYF	TRBD2	-	TRBV15	TRBJ2-3
TGTGCCAGCAGCCATACAAGGGGCGACTACTCCTACGAGCAGTACTTC	CASSHTRGDYSYEQYF	-	-	TRBV5-6	TRBJ2-7
TGTGCCAGCAGCTTAGTAGGGGAGCGGGAGCCCCAGCATTTT	CASSLVGEREPQHF	-	-	TRBV7-2	TRBJ1-5
TGCAGTGCTAGTGGTACAGGGCTTACCTACGAGCAGTACTTC	CSASGTGLTYEQYF	-	few	TRBV20-1	TRBJ2-7
TGCGCCAGCAGCCAAGATTCCGTGGGATTCGGGGAGCTGTTTTTT	CASSQDSVGFGELFF	-	few	TRBV4-3	TRBJ2-2
TGTGCCGGCCGGGAGCGTCACGATCGAGTTGAAGCTTTCTTT	CAGRERHDRVEAFF	-	few	TRBV10-3	TRBJ1-1
TGCGCCAGCAGCTTGCCCACTAACTATGGCTACACCTTC	CASSLPTNYGYTF	-	many	TRBV5-1	TRBJ1-2
TGTGCCAGCAGCCTCCGACTAGATCTCAATGAGCAGTTCTTC	CASSLRLDLNEQFF	-	-	TRBV7-8	TRBJ2-1
TGTGCCAGCAGGACAGGGGAGTTAGATGAGCAGTTCTTC	CASRTGELDEQFF	TRBD1	-	TRBV5-4	TRBJ2-1
TGTGCCAGCAGTTTAGCGGGGGGGTTTGAGACCCAGTACTTC	CASSLAGGFETQYF	TRBD2	many	TRBV5-4	TRBJ2-5
TGCAGTGCTGACGATTGGGACATTCAGTACTTC	CSADDWDIQYF	-	-	TRBV20-1	TRBJ2-4